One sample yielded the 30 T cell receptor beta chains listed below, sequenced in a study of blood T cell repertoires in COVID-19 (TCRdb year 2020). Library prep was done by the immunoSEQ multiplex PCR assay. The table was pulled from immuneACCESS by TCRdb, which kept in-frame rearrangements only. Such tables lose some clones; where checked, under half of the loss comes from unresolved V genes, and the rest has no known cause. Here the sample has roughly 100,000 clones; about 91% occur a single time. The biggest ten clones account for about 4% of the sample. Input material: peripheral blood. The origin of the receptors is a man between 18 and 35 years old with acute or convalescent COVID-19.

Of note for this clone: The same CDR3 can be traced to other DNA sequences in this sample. The CDR3 sequence: CATSDPRGPYEQYF. In DNA form, the CDR3 reads TGTGCCACCAGTGATCCCAGAGGGCCCTACGAGCAGTACTTC. The chain joins TRBV24-1 to TRBJ2-7, with D perhaps matching TRBD2 (5 bases). This CDR3 has 14 residues. V was pared by 3 bases and J by 2 bases, with 10 bases between. CDR1 and CDR2 from the germline V gene are KGHDR and SFDVKD.

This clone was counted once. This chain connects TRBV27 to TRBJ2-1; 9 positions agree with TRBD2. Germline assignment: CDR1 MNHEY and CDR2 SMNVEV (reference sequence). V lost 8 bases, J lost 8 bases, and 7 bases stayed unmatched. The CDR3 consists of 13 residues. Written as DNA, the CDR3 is TGTGCCAGCTTTAGCGGGAGTGAGGATGAGCAGTTCTTC. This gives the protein CASFSGSEDEQFF.

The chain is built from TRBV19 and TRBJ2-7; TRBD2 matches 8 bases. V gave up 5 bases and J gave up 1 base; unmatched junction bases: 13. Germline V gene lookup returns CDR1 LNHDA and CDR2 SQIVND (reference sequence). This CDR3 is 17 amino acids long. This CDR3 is CASSSTGLAGSSYEQYF. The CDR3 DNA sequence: TGTGCCAGTAGTTCGACAGGTCTAGCGGGTTCTTCCTACGAGCAGTACTTC.

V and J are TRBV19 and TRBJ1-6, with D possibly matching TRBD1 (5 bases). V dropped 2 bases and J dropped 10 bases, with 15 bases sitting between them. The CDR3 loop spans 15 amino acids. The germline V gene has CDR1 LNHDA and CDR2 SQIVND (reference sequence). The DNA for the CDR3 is TGTGCCAGTAGTATAAAGGGACTTACTGGGTCACCCCTCCACTTT. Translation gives CASSIKGLTGSPLHF.

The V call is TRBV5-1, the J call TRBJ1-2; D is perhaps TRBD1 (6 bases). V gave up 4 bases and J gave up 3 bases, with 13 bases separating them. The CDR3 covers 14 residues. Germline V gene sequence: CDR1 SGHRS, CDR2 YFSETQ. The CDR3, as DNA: TGCGCCAGCAGCACCCCGGGACAAGACTATGGCTACACCTTC. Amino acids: CASSTPGQDYGYTF.

The CDR3 loop reads CASSPGLAGDNEQFF. The DNA for the CDR3 is TGTGCCAGCTCACCTGGACTAGCGGGCGACAATGAGCAGTTCTTC. The rearrangement links TRBV18 to TRBJ2-1; TRBD2 aligns across 11 bases. Per the germline V gene, CDR1 is KGHSH and CDR2 is LQKENI. With V trimmed by 3 bases and J by 5 bases, 3 bases remained unmatched. The CDR3 is made up of 15 amino acids. Full variable domain (rest looked up from reference TRBV18 and TRBJ2-1): NAGVMQNPRHLVRRRGQEARLRCSPMKGHSHVYWYRQLPEEGLKFMVYLQKENIIDESGMPKERFSAEFPKEGPSILRIQQVVRGDSAAYFCASSPGLAGDNEQFFGPGTRLTVL.

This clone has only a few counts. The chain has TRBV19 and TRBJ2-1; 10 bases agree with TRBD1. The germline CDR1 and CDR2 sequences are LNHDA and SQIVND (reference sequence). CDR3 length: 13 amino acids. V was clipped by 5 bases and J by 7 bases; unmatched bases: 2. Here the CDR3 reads CASSGQGGNEQFF. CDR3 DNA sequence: TGTGCCAGTAGTGGACAGGGGGGAAATGAGCAGTTCTTC.

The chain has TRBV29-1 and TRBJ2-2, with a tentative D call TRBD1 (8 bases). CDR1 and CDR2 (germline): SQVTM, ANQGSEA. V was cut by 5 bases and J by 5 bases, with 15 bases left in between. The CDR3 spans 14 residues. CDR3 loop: CSVYGQGGTGELFF. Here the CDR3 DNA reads TGCAGCGTTTACGGACAGGGAGGGACCGGGGAGCTGTTTTTT.

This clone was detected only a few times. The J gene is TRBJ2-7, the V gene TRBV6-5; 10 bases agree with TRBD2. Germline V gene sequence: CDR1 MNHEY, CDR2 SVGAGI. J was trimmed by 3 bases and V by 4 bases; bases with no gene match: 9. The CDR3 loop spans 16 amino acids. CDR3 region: CASSLGLARGVYEQYF. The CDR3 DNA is TGTGCCAGCAGTTTGGGACTAGCGCGGGGGGTCTACGAGCAGTACTTC.

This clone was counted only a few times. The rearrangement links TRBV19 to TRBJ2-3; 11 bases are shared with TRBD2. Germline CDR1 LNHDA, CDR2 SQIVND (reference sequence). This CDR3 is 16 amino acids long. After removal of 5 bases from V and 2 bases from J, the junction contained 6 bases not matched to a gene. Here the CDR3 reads CASSGTSGLYTDTQYF. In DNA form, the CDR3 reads TGTGCCAGTAGTGGGACTAGCGGACTCTACACAGATACGCAGTATTTT.

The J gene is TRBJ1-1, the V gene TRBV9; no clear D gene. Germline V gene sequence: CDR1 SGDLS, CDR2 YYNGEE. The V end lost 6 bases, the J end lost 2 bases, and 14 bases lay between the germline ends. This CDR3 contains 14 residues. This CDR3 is CASTPSGGNTEAFF. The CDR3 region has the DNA TGTGCCAGCACCCCCTCGGGAGGCAACACTGAAGCTTTCTTT.

This CDR3 reads CASSLLGTDTEAFF. CDR3 coding DNA: TGTGCCAGCAGTTTGCTCGGGACAGACACTGAAGCTTTCTTT. The V and J genes are TRBV27 and TRBJ1-1; TRBD1 matches 7 bases. Per the germline V gene, CDR1 is MNHEY and CDR2 is SMNVEV (reference sequence). Trimming took 3 bases from V and 3 from J; bases not matched to a gene: 4. This CDR3 comprises 14 residues.

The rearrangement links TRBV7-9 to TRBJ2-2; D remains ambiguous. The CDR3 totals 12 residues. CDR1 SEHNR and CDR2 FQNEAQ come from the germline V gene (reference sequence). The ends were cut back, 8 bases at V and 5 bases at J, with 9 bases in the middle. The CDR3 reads CASAPGTGELFF. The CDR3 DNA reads TGTGCCAGCGCGCCGGGTACCGGGGAGCTGTTTTTT.

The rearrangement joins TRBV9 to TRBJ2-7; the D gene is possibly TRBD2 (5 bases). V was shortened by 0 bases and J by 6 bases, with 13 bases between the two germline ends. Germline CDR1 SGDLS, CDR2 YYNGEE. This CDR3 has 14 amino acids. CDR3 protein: CASSVGARAGEQYF. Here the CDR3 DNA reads TGTGCCAGCAGCGTAGGGGCTCGGGCGGGCGAGCAGTACTTC.

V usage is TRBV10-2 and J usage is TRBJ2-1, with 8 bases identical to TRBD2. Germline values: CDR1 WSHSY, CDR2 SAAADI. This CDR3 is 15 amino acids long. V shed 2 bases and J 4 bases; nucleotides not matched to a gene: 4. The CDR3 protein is CASSEASGLYNEQFF. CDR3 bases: TGCGCCAGCAGTGAGGCTAGCGGGCTATACAATGAGCAGTTCTTC.

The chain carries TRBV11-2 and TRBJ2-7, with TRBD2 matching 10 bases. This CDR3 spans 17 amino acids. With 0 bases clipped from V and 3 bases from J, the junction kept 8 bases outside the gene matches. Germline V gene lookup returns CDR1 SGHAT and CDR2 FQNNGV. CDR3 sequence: CASSLEAGLAVDYEQYF. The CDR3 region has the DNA TGTGCCAGCAGCTTAGAGGCCGGACTAGCGGTAGACTACGAGCAGTACTTC.

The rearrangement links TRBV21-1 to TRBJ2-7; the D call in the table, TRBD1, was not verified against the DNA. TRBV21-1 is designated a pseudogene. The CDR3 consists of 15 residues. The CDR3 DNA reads TGTGCCAGCAGCACTAGGACAGGGGGACCCTACGAGCAGTACTTC. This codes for CASSTRTGGPYEQYF.

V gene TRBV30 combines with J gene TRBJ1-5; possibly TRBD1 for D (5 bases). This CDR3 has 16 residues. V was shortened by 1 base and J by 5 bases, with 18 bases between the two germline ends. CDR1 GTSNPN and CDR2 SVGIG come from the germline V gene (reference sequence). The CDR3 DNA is TGTGCCTGGAGTGCCCCAGGTGGGGCACAGGATCAGCCCCAGCATTTT. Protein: CAWSAPGGAQDQPQHF.

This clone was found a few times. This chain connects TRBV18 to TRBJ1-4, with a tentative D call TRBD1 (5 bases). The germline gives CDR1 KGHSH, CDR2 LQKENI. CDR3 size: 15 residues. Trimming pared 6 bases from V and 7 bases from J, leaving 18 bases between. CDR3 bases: TGTGCCAGCTCCCAGGAGGCCGGAGGGGCTGAAAAACTGTTTTTT. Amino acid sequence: CASSQEAGGAEKLFF.

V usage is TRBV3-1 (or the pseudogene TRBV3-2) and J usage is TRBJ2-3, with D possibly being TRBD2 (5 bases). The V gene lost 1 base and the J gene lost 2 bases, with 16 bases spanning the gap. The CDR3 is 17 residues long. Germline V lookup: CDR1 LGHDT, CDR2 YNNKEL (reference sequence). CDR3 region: CASSQGELGWYTDTQYF. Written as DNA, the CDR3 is TGTGCCAGCAGCCAAGGCGAACTAGGGTGGTACACAGATACGCAGTATTTT.

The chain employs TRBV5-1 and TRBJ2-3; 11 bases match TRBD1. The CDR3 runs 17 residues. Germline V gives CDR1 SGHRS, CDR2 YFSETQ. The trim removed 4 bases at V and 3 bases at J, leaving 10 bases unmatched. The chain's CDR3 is CASSPGTGGVGTDTQYF. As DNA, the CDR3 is TGCGCCAGCAGCCCTGGGACAGGGGGTGTAGGGACAGATACGCAGTATTTT.

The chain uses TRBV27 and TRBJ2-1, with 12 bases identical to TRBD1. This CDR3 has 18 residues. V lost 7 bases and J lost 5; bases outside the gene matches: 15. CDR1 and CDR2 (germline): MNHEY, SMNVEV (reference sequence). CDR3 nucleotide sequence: TGTGCCAGCACCCCCGGGGACAGGGGGCCTCCCGTGGACAATGAGCAGTTCTTC. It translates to CASTPGDRGPPVDNEQFF.

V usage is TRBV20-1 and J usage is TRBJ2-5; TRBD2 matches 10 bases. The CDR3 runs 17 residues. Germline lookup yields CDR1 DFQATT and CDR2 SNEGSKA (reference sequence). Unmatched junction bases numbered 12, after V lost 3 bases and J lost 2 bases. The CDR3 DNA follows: TGCAGTGCTAGTACCGGGCTAGCGGGGGAAACACAAGAGACCCAGTACTTC. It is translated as CSASTGLAGETQETQYF.

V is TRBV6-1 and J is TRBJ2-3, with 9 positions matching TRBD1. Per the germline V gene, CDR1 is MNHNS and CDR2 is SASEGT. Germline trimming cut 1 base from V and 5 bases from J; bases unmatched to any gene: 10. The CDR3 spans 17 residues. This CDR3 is CASSEGWTGDGGDTQYF. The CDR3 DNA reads TGTGCCAGCAGTGAAGGATGGACAGGGGACGGGGGAGATACGCAGTATTTT.

The CDR3 nucleotides are TGTGCCAGCAGTTTGCTAGGTCCCTATGGCTACACCTTC. Its protein product is CASSLLGPYGYTF. The rearrangement links TRBV2 to TRBJ1-2; D call uncertain. With 5 bases removed from V and 4 bases from J, the gap between germline ends came to 11 bases. The germline CDR1 and CDR2 sequences are SNHLY and FYNNEI. The CDR3 runs 13 residues.

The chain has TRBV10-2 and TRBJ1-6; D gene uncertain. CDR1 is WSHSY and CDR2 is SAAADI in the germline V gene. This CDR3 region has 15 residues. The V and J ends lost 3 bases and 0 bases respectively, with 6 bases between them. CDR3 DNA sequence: TGCGCCAGCAGTGATGGGAGCTCCTATAATTCACCCCTCCACTTT. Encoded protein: CASSDGSSYNSPLHF.

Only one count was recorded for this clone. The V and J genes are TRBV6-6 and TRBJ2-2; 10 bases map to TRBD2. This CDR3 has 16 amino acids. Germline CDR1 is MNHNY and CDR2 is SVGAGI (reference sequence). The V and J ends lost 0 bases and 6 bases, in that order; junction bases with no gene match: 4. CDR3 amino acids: CASSYSWTSGAGELFF. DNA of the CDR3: TGTGCCAGCAGTTACTCTTGGACTAGCGGCGCCGGGGAGCTGTTTTTT.

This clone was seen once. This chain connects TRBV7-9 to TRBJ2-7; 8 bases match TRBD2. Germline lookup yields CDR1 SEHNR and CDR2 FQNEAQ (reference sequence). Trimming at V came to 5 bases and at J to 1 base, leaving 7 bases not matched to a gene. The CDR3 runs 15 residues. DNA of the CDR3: TGTGCCAGCAGCCCCATGGCGGGGGGTTCCTACGAGCAGTACTTC. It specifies CASSPMAGGSYEQYF.

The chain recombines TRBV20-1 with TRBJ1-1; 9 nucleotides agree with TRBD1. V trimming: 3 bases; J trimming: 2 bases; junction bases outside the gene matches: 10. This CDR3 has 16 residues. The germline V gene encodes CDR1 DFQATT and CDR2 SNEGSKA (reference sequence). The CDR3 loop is CSASSPGQGRNTEAFF. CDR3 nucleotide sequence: TGCAGTGCTAGTTCACCGGGACAGGGTAGAAACACTGAAGCTTTCTTT.

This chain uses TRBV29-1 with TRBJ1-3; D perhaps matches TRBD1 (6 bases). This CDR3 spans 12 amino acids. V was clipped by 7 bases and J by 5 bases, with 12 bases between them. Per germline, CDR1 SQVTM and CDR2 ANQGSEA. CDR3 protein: CSATGWRNTIYF. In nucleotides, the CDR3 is TGCAGCGCCACAGGGTGGCGAAACACCATATATTTT.